Listed here are 16 T cell receptor beta chains from one sample, sequenced in a study of T cells in Graves' hyperthyroidism and ophthalmopathy. There were TCR beta CDR3 regions amplified from RNA transcripts. The TCR CDR3 was amplified in a first-round RT-PCR using the HTBI primer set. MiXCR was run by TCRdb on the multiplex PCR reads, yielding one entry per CDR3 protein. The table shows 300,000 to 350,000 distinct CDR3 sequences, with roughly 17% occurring only once. The sample taken for sequencing was blood. All receptors come from a man between 25 and 39 years old with Graves' hyperthyroidism.

This clonotype was observed at least ten times. The chain combines TRBV27 with TRBJ2-2; D not certain. V was shortened by 1 base and J by 6 bases, with 15 bases between the two germline ends. The CDR3 covers 16 residues. Germline V gene lookup returns CDR1 MNHEY and CDR2 SMNVEV (reference sequence). The CDR3 spells CASSLLGADFSGELFF. CDR3 coding DNA: TGTGCCAGCAGTTTATTGGGCGCGGATTTCTCCGGGGAGCTGTTTTTT.

The sample holds many counts of this clonotype. The chain carries TRBV13 and TRBJ2-1; D is ambiguous. The V end lost 0 bases, the J end lost 8 bases, and 11 bases lay between the germline ends. The CDR3 is made up of 14 amino acids. CDR1 PRHDT and CDR2 FYEKMQ come from the germline V gene (reference sequence). Written as DNA, the CDR3 is TGTGCCAGCAGCTTAGGGGGTACAATTTATGAGCAGTTCTTC. Encoded protein: CASSLGGTIYEQFF. Full variable domain (missing parts from reference TRBV13 and TRBJ2-1): AAGVIQSPRHLIKEKRETATLKCYPIPRHDTVYWYQQGPGQDPQFLISFYEKMQSDKGSIPDRFSAQQFSDYHSELNMSSLELGDSALYFCASSLGGTIYEQFFGPGTRLTVL.

This clonotype was seen many times. The chain joins TRBV6-2 or TRBV6-3 to TRBJ2-5; no definite D call. Germline-derived CDR1 and CDR2 are MNHEY and SVGEGT. CDR3 size: 11 residues. The V gene lost 8 bases and the J gene lost 4 bases, with 8 bases spanning the gap. For the CDR3, the DNA is TGTGCCAGCGGATCGAGAGAGACCCAGTACTTC. Its protein is CASGSRETQYF.

This clonotype was seen repeatedly, ten times or more. The J gene is TRBJ2-5, the V gene TRBV2; 9 bases are a match to TRBD1. V dropped 6 bases and J dropped 1; count of bases not matched to a gene: 6. From germline, CDR1 is SNHLY and CDR2 FYNNEI. The CDR3 contains 15 residues. The CDR3 coding sequence is TGTGCCAGCAGGGCAGCGACAGGGGGCCAAGAGACCCAGTACTTC. Amino acid sequence: CASRAATGGQETQYF.

J is TRBJ2-2 and V is TRBV20-1; the D is unclear. The CDR3 sequence is 14 residues long. Germline V CDR1 and CDR2: DFQATT, SNEGSKA (reference sequence). Trimming removed 1 base from V and 4 bases from J, with 10 bases in between. CDR3 sequence reads: CSARGAGPTGELFF. The DNA for the CDR3 is TGCAGTGCTAGAGGTGCAGGACCCACCGGGGAGCTGTTTTTT.

This clonotype was seen only a few times. This chain uses TRBV10-3 with TRBJ2-5; D remains ambiguous. CDR1 is ENHRY and CDR2 is SYGVKD in the germline V gene. Trimming left V 6 bases short and J 2 bases short, with 10 bases between. The CDR3 sequence is 13 residues long. The CDR3 sequence is CAISSDTQETQYF. In nucleotides, the CDR3 is TGTGCCATCAGCTCTGACACGCAAGAGACCCAGTACTTC.

This clonotype was seen ten or more times. V and J are TRBV6-1 and TRBJ2-7; 7 bases are a match to TRBD1. Unmatched junction bases numbered 2, after V lost 0 bases and J lost 0 bases. Germline V gives CDR1 MNHNS, CDR2 SASEGT. The CDR3 contains 15 residues. CDR3 sequence reads: CASSEAGDSSYEQYF. The CDR3 nucleotides read TGTGCCAGCAGTGAAGCCGGGGACAGCTCCTACGAGCAGTACTTC.

Ten or more counts support this clonotype. This rearrangement joins TRBV5-1 to TRBJ2-5, with 8 nucleotides matching TRBD2. The CDR3 is 16 residues long. From germline, CDR1 is SGHRS and CDR2 YFSETQ. J lost 5 bases, V lost 5 bases, and 14 bases had no gene match. The DNA for the CDR3 is TGCGCCAGCAGTCTGATAGCGGGATCCCCCGCGGAGACCCAGTACTTC. As protein: CASSLIAGSPAETQYF.

V is TRBV24-1 and J is TRBJ1-2; D call uncertain. Germline CDR1 and CDR2: KGHDR and SFDVKD. The CDR3 contains 12 residues. V gave up 10 bases and J gave up 7 bases, with 15 bases separating them. Written as DNA, the CDR3 is TGTGCCACGACGAATCGGGAGGGTGGCTACACCTTC. It codes for CATTNREGGYTF.

This clonotype was observed at least ten times. The rearrangement uses TRBV7-8 and TRBJ2-1; D call uncertain. The CDR3 is made up of 18 amino acids. V shed 5 bases and J shed 5 bases, with 25 bases lying between them. CDR1 and CDR2 (germline): SGHVS, FQNEAQ. The CDR3 sequence is CASSHAAQFTERDNEQFF. The CDR3 nucleotides are TGTGCCAGCAGCCATGCTGCGCAATTTACCGAAAGGGACAATGAGCAGTTCTTC. Drawing the rest from reference TRBV7-8 and TRBJ2-1, the complete variable domain is GAGVSQSPRYKVAKRGQDVALRCDPISGHVSLFWYQQALGQGPEFLTYFQNEAQLDKSGLPSDRFFAERPEGSVSTLKIQRTQQEDSAVYLCASSHAAQFTERDNEQFFGPGTRLTVL.

The sample holds many counts of this clonotype. The J gene is TRBJ1-4, the V gene TRBV3-1; 10 bases map to TRBD1. Germline V gene lookup returns CDR1 LGHDT and CDR2 YNNKEL (reference sequence). V shed 2 bases, J shed 5 bases, and the junction held 8 bases outside the gene matches. This CDR3 has 17 amino acids. The DNA for the CDR3 is TGTGCCAGCAGCCAAACTCCGCCGGGACAGGGGAATGAAAAACTGTTTTTT. Its translation is CASSQTPPGQGNEKLFF.

The rearrangement uses TRBV19 and TRBJ1-1; weak D call: TRBD1 (5 bases). CDR1 LNHDA and CDR2 SQIVND come from the germline V gene (reference sequence). The CDR3 sequence is 14 residues long. Between the trimmed V and J ends, which lost 5 bases and 4 bases, there was a span of 14 bases. CDR3: CASSSFTGGTEAFF. CDR3 DNA: TGTGCCAGTAGTTCCTTCACAGGAGGCACTGAAGCTTTCTTT.

The CDR3 loop is CAISGERDVAVQFF. The DNA of the CDR3 is TGTGCCATCAGTGGAGAAAGGGATGTTGCGGTGCAGTTCTTC. The chain has TRBV10-3 and TRBJ2-1; D gene uncertain. Germline lookup yields CDR1 ENHRY and CDR2 SYGVKD. CDR3 size: 14 residues. Trimming removed 4 bases at V and 12 bases at J, with 19 bases between.

This clonotype was picked up many times. The V gene is TRBV30, the J gene TRBJ1-1; D might be TRBD1 (5 bases). The CDR3 spans 14 residues. Trimming removed 3 bases at V and 10 bases at J, with 21 bases between. Germline-derived CDR1 and CDR2 are GTSNPN and SVGIG (reference sequence). CDR3 nucleotides: TGTGCCTGGAGAGCCGACAGTGGAGGAAGGGGAGCTTTCTTT. It encodes CAWRADSGGRGAFF.

V and J are TRBV18 and TRBJ1-4; possibly TRBD1 for D (5 bases). Trimming cost V 3 bases and J 7 bases, with 6 bases left between them. CDR3 length equals 12 residues. Germline V gene data show CDR1 as KGHSH and CDR2 as LQKENI. The CDR3 DNA reads as TGTGCCAGCTCACCGAGGGGTGAAAAACTGTTTTTT. Its protein product is CASSPRGEKLFF.

This chain links TRBV6-5 with TRBJ1-2; 9 bases agree with TRBD1. The CDR3 length is 15 residues. The V and J ends lost 2 bases and 6 bases, in that order; junction bases with no gene match: 7. Germline CDR1 reads MNHEY; CDR2 reads SVGAGI. CDR3 region: CASSYPGQGRDGYTF. The CDR3 DNA is TGTGCCAGCAGTTACCCGGGACAGGGTAGGGATGGCTACACCTTC.